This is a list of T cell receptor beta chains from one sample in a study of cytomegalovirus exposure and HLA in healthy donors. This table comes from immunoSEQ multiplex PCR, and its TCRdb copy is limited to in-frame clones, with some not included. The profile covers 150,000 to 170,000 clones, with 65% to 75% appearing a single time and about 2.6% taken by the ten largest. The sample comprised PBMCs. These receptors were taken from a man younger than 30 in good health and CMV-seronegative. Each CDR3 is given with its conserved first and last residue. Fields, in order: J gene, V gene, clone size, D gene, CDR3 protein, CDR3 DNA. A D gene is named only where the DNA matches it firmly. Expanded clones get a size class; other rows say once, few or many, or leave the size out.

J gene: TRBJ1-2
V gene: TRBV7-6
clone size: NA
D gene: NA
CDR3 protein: CASSSSRGAGYTF
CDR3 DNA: TGTGCCAGCAGCTCGTCTCGGGGGGCTGGCTACACCTTC

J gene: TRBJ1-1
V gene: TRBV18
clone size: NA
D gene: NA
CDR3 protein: CASSPSEGRIWDTEAFF
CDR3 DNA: TGTGCCAGCTCACCCTCAGAGGGCCGTATTTGGGACACTGAAGCTTTCTTT

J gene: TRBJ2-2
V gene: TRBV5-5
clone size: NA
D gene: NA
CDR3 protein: CASSPGGGNTGELFF
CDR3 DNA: TGTGCCAGCAGCCCTGGAGGAGGGAACACCGGGGAGCTGTTTTTT

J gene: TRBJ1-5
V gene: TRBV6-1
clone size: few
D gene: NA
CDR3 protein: CASSDPGDYGGNQPQHF
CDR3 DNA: TGTGCCAGCAGTGACCCGGGCGACTACGGTGGCAATCAGCCCCAGCATTTT

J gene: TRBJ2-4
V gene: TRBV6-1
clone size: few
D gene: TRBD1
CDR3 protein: CASSAYPGQGRQDQYF
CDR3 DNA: TGTGCCAGCAGTGCCTACCCCGGACAGGGGCGACAGGATCAGTACTTC

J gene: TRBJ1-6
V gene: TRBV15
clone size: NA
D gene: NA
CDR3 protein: CATSREKGSGSPLHF
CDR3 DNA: TGTGCCACCAGCAGAGAGAAGGGGTCGGGTTCACCCCTCCACTTT

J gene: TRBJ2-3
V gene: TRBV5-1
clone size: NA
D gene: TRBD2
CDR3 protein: CASSLTSESTDTQYF
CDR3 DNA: TGCGCCAGCAGCCTGACTAGCGAAAGCACAGATACGCAGTATTTT

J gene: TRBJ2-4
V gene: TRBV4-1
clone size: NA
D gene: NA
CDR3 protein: CASSGQNLAKNIQYF
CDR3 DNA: TGCGCCAGCAGCGGACAGAACCTAGCCAAAAACATTCAGTACTTC

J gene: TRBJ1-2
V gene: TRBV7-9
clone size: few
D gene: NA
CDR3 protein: CASSSSSIRNYGYTF
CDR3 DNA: TGTGCCAGCAGCTCATCCTCTATACGTAACTATGGCTACACCTTC

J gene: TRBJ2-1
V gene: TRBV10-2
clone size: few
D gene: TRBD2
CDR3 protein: CASSDKAGGLGNEQFF
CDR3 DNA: TGCGCCAGCAGTGATAAGGCGGGGGGGCTCGGAAATGAGCAGTTCTTC

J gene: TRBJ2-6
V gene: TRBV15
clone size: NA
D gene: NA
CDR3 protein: CATSVSGANGLTF
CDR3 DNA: TGTGCCACCAGTGTCTCTGGGGCCAACGGCCTGACTTTC

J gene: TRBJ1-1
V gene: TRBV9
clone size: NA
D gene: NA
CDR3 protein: CASSVLTNTEAFF
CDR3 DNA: TGTGCCAGCAGCGTATTAACTAACACTGAAGCTTTCTTT

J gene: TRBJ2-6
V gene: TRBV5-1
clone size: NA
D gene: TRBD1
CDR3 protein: CASSLRDRVAGANGLTF
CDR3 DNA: TGCGCCAGCAGCCTCCGGGACAGGGTAGCTGGGGCCAACGGCCTGACTTTC

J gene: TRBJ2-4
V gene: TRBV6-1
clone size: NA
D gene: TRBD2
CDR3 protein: CASRLGGGANIQYF
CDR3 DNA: TGTGCCAGCCGCCTGGGCGGGGGGGCGAACATTCAGTACTTC

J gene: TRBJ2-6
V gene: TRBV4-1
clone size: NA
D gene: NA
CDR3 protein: CASSQDPWQGTTSGANVLTF
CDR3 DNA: TGCGCCAGCAGCCAAGATCCCTGGCAGGGGACCACCTCTGGGGCCAACGTCCTGACTTTC

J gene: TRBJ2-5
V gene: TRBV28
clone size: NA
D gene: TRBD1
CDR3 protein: CASSSDRGQETQYF
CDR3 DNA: TGTGCCAGCAGTTCCGACAGGGGCCAAGAGACCCAGTACTTC

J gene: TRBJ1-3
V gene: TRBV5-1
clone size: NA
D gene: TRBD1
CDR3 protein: CASSLVGRGLENTIYF
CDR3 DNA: TGCGCCAGCAGCTTGGTAGGCAGGGGGCTCGAAAACACCATATATTTT

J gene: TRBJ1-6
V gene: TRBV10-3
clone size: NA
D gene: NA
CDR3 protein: CAISESTTGPKDSPLHF
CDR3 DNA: TGTGCCATCAGTGAGTCGACTACGGGCCCAAAAGATTCACCCCTCCACTTT

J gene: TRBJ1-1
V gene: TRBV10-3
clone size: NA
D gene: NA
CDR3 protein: CAITYRSGTEAFF
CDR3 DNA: TGTGCCATCACCTATAGGAGTGGGACTGAAGCTTTCTTT

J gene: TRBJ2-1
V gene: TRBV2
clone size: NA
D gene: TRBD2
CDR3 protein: CASRGSSGGAYNEQFF
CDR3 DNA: TGTGCCAGCAGGGGGTCTAGCGGGGGGGCTTACAATGAGCAGTTCTTC

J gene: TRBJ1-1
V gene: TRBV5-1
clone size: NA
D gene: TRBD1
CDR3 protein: CASSWTGDTEAFF
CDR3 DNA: TGCGCCAGCAGCTGGACAGGGGACACTGAAGCTTTCTTT

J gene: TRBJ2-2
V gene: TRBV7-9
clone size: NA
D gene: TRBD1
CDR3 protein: CASSFTGAGELFF
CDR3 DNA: TGTGCCAGCAGCTTCACAGGGGCTGGGGAGCTGTTTTTT

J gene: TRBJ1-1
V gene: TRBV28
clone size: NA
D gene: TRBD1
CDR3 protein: CASSFRQGWSTEAFF
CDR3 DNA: TGTGCCAGCAGTTTTCGACAGGGATGGAGCACTGAAGCTTTCTTT

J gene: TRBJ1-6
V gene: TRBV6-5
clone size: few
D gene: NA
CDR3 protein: CASRSRVNSPLHF
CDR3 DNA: TGTGCCAGCAGGTCTCGGGTTAATTCACCCCTCCACTTT

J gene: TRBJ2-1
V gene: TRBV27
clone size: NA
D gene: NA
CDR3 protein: CASSLLFGGGSNNEQFF
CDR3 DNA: TGTGCCAGCAGTTTATTATTTGGGGGCGGCAGTAACAATGAGCAGTTCTTC

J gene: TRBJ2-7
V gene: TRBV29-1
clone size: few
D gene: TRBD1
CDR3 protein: CSVFGQGHEQYF
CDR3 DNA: TGCAGCGTGTTTGGACAGGGACACGAGCAGTACTTC

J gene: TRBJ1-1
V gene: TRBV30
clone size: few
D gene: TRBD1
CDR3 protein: CACRIGTGLSALMNTEAFF
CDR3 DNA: TGTGCCTGTAGGATAGGGACAGGCCTCTCCGCTCTCATGAACACTGAAGCTTTCTTT

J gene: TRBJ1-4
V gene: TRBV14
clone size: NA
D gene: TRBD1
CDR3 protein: CASSPRGQGRCGFF
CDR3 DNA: TGTGCCAGCAGCCCCAGGGGACAGGGGAGGTGCGGATTTTTT

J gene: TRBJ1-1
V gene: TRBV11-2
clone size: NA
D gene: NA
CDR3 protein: CASTSAGNWNTEAFF
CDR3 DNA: TGTGCCAGCACCTCGGCAGGGAACTGGAACACTGAAGCTTTCTTT

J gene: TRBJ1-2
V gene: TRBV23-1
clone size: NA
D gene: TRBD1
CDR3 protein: CASSQQDAHRGRDYGYTF
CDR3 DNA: TGCGCCAGCAGTCAACAGGATGCACACAGGGGGCGCGACTATGGCTACACCTTC

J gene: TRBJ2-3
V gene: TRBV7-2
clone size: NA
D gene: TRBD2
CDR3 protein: CASRWTSGGTDTQYF
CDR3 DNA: TGTGCCAGCAGGTGGACTAGCGGGGGCACAGATACGCAGTATTTT

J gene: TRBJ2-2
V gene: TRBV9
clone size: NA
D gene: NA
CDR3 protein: CASSVSSLNTGELFF
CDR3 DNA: TGTGCCAGCAGCGTATCCAGTTTGAACACCGGGGAGCTGTTTTTT

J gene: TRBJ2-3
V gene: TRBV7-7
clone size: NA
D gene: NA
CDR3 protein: CASSFRGSSTDTQYF
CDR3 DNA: TGTGCTAGCAGCTTTCGAGGTTCTAGCACAGATACGCAGTATTTT

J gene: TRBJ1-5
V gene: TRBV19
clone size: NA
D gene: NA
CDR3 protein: CASSMIGGQPQHF
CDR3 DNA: TGTGCCAGTAGTATGATAGGGGGTCAGCCCCAGCATTTT

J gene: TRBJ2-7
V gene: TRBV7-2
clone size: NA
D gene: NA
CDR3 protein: CASSLVGYEQYF
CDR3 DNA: TGTGCCAGCAGCTTAGTCGGCTACGAGCAGTACTTC

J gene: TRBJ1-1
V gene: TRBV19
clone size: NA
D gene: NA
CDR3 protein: CASSTTPNTEAFF
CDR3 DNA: TGTGCCAGTAGTACGACACCGAACACTGAAGCTTTCTTT

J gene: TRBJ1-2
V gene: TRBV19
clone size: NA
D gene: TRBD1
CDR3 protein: CASMGGQYYGYTF
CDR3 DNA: TGTGCCAGTATGGGGGGACAGTACTATGGCTACACCTTC

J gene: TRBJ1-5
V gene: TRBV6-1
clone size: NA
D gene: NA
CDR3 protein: CASSDNNQPQHF
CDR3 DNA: TGTGCCAGCAGTGATAACAATCAGCCCCAGCATTTT

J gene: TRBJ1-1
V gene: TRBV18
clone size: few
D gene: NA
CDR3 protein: CASSPDSANTEAFF
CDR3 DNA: TGTGCCAGCTCACCGGACAGCGCTAACACTGAAGCTTTCTTT

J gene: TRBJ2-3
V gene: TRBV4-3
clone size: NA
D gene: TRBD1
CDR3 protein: CASSQDPGQGEGTDTQYF
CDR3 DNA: TGCGCCAGCAGCCAAGATCCGGGACAGGGTGAAGGCACAGATACGCAGTATTTT

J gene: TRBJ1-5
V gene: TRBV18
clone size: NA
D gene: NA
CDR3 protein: CASSATTSQGTQPQHF
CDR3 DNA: TGTGCCAGCTCAGCCACAACCTCACAGGGTACTCAGCCCCAGCATTTT

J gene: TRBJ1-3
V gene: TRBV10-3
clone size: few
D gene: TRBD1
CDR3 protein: CATVQGAGNTIYF
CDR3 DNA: TGTGCCACCGTACAGGGGGCTGGAAACACCATATATTTT

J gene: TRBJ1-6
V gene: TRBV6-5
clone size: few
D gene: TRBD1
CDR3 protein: CASSARQGTRSPLHF
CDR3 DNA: TGTGCCAGCAGTGCCCGACAGGGAACCAGATCACCCCTCCACTTT

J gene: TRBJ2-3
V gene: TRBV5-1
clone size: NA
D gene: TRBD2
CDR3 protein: CASSLRGGSDTQYF
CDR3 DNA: TGCGCCAGCAGCTTGCGCGGGGGAAGTGATACGCAGTATTTT

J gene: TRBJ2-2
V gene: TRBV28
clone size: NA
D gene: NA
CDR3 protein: CASSFSNTGELFF
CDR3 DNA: TGTGCCAGCAGTTTCTCGAACACCGGGGAGCTGTTTTTT

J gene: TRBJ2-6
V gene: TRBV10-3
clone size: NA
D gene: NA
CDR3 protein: CAISDNSGANALTF
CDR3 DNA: TGTGCCATCAGTGACAACTCTGGGGCCAACGCCCTGACTTTC

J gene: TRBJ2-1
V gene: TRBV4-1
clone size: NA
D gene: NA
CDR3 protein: CASSRFEGDGYNEQFF
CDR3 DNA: TGCGCCAGCAGCCGTTTTGAGGGGGATGGATACAATGAGCAGTTCTTC

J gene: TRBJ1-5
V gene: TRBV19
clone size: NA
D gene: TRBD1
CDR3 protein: CASSKATGTGSRNQPQHF
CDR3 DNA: TGTGCCAGTAGTAAAGCCACCGGGACAGGGTCTCGCAATCAGCCCCAGCATTTT

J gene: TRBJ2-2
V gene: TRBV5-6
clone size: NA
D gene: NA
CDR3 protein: CASIPRATGELFF
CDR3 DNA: TGTGCCAGCATCCCCAGGGCCACCGGGGAGCTGTTTTTT

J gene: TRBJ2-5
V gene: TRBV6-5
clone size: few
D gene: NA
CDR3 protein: CASRKGHQETQYF
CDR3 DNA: TGTGCCAGCAGAAAGGGGCACCAAGAGACCCAGTACTTC

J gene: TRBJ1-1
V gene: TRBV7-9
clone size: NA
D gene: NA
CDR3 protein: CASSPVGALNTEAFF
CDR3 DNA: TGTGCCAGCAGCCCGGTGGGGGCTTTGAACACTGAAGCTTTCTTT